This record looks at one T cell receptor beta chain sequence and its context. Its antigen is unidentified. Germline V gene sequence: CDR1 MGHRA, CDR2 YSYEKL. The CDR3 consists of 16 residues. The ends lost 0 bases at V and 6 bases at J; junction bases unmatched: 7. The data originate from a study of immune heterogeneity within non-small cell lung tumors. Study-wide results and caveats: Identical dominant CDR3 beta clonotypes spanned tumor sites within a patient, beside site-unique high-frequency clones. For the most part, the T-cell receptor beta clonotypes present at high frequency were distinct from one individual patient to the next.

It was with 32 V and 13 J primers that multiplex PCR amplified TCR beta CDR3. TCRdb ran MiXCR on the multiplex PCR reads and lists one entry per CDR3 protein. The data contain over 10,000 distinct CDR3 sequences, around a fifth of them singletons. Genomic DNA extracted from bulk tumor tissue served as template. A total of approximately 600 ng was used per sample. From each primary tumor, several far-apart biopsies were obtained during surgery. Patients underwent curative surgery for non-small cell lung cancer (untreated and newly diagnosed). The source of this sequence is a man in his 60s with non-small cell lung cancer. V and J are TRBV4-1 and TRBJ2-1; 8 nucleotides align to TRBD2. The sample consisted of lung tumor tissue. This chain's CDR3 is CASSQENPRGGNEQFF. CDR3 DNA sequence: TGCGCCAGCAGCCAAGAGAACCCCCGGGGGGGCAATGAGCAGTTCTTC.